The text below deals with one T cell receptor beta chain. No antigen is known for it. These data are taken from a study of T cell responses to AZD1222 COVID-19 vaccine. General study results and limits: Researchers took repertoire samples only after the peak T cell response had come. Of the AZD1222 recipients, only 5 or 6 were seropositive at baseline.

Data came from immunoSEQ multiplex PCR; TCRdb stores just in-frame clones and leaves some out. Among around 130,000 clones, approximately 85% were seen once, and the ten largest hold about 1.5%. The CDR3 spans 20 residues. Germline V gives CDR1 KGHDR, CDR2 SFDVKD. V lost 3 bases, J lost 4 bases, and 13 bases stayed unmatched. The V gene is TRBV24-1, the J gene TRBJ2-2; TRBD2 aligns across 13 bases. The TCR was taken from an adult in good health. This specimen was peripheral blood, taken on day 0 of AZD1222 vaccination. CDR3 sequence (DNA): TGTGCCACCAGTGATACGCCGGGACTAGCGGGGTTCGGTGTCACCGGGGAGCTGTTTTTT. Protein: CATSDTPGLAGFGVTGELFF.